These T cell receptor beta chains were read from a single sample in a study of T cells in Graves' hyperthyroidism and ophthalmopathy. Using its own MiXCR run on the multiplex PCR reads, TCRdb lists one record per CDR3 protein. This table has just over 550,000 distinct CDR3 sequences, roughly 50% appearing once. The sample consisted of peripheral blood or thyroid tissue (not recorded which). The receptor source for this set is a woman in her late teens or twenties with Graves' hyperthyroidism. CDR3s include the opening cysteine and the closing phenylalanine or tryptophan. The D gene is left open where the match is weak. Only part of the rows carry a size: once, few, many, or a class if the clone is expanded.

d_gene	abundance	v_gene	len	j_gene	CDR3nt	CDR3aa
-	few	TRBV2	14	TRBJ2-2	TGTGCCAGCAGCGGGAGTGGCACCGCCGGGGAGCTGTTTTTT	CASSGSGTAGELFF
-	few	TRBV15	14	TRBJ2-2	TGTGCCACCAGCAGAGGTCTTGGGGCCGGGGAGCTGTTTTTT	CATSRGLGAGELFF
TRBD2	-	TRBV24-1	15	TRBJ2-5	TGTGCCACCAGTGATCGGGCTGCGGGAGATGAGACCCAGTACTTC	CATSDRAAGDETQYF
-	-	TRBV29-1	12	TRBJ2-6	TGCAGCGTTGAAATGGCAGGCAACGTCCTGACTTTC	CSVEMAGNVLTF
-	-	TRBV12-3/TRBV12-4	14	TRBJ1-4	TGTGCCAGCAGTTTGACGGACCGGTTGGAAAAACTGTTTTTT	CASSLTDRLEKLFF
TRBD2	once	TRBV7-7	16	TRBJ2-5	TGCGCCAGCAGCCAAGATTCCGGACTAGGCGGCGAGACCCAGTACTTC	CASSQDSGLGGETQYF
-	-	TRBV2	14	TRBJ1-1	TGTGCCAGCAGTAACCAAGTGGCTGGGACTGAAGCTTTCTTT	CASSNQVAGTEAFF
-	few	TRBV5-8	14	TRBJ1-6	TGCGCCAGCAGCCAAGGGCCCGGCGGTTCACCCCTCCACTTT	CASSQGPGGSPLHF
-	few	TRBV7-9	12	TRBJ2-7	TGTGCCAGCAGTCCCGGGAGAACCGAGCAGTACTTC	CASSPGRTEQYF
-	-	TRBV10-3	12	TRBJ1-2	TGTGCCATCAGTTCCCTGGGAGATGGCTACACCTTC	CAISSLGDGYTF
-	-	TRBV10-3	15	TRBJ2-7	TGTGCCAGCAGTGCCGGGCCGGCGTGGACCTACGAGCAGTACTTC	CASSAGPAWTYEQYF
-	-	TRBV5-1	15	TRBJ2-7	TGCGCCAGCAGCTATGGGACGGGTAGCTCCTACGAGCAGTACTTC	CASSYGTGSSYEQYF
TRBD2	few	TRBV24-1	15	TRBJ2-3	TGTGCCACCAGTGACTCGGGACTAGTATCAGATACGCAGTATTTT	CATSDSGLVSDTQYF
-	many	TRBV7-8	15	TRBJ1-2	TGTGCCAGCAGCTTTTTACAGGACCTCAACTATGGCTACACCTTC	CASSFLQDLNYGYTF
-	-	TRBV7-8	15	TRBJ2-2	TGTGCCAGCAGCCATTCTATAGTCGTGGCCGGGGAGCTGTTTTTT	CASSHSIVVAGELFF
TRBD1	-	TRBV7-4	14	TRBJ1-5	TGTGCCAGCAGCTACACGATGACAGGGCCGCCCCAGCATTTT	CASSYTMTGPPQHF